This T cell receptor (beta chain) was sequenced during a study of Graves' ophthalmopathy and Graves' hyperthyroidism (dated 2018 in TCRdb). With respect to the entire study: Peripheral blood samples were taken at the time of initial diagnosis, before any treatment was given. To tell Graves' ophthalmopathy apart from Graves' hyperthyroidism, and to predict which patients would progress to ophthalmopathy, the study relied on TCR beta repertoire signatures. In total, some 140 blood samples were TCR-sequenced: under 45 ophthalmopathy, some 75 hyperthyroidism and approximately 17 hyperthyroidism-to-ophthalmopathy patients. To explore V-J signatures distinguishing ophthalmopathy from hyperthyroidism, a discovery set of about a hundred patients (about 43 ophthalmopathy, roughly 55 stable hyperthyroidism) was enrolled. The independent validation cohort included under 20 hyperthyroidism patients plus 17 patients who later progressed from hyperthyroidism to ophthalmopathy. In several hyperthyroidism patients, the T-cell repertoire of thyroid tissue was compared with the T-cell repertoire of blood. Following sampling, methimazole starting at 30 mg daily was administered to hyperthyroidism patients, and high-dose intravenous methylprednisolone was administered to ophthalmopathy patients. The research as a whole found: Sample size was not statistically predetermined, and group allocation was not concealed from the investigators. Most of the expanded thyroid clonotypes with a frequency above 0.001 were also detected in blood, and it was suggested that the thyroid immune response may be reflected by blood repertoires. Ophthalmopathy was separated from stable hyperthyroidism by the 13-signature model with about 89% sensitivity and less than 82% specificity in cross-validation and with 80%/75% in the test set. In validation, the model predicted ophthalmopathy progression with nearly 71% sensitivity and roughly 72% specificity; about a dozen predicted patients were CT-confirmed with GO in a median of about 6.2 months.

Ophthalmopathy patients had moderately to severely active disease, Clinical Activity Score of at least 3, NOSPECS grade of at least 4, and disease duration under 3 months. Anyone with other autoimmune diseases, uncontrolled infections, pregnancy or lactation was excluded from the study. Diagnosis relied on clinical symptoms, serum thyroxine, TRAb, thyroid ultrasound and orbital computed tomography. Using Ficoll-Paque density gradient centrifugation, PBMCs were isolated from about 9.2 ml of fresh peripheral blood. Total RNA was extracted using Trizol reagent, and RNA quality was checked on an Agilent 2100 Bioanalyzer. For repertoire sequencing, TCR beta CDR3 regions were amplified from RNA transcripts. A first-round RT-PCR used HTBI primers with the Qiagen OneStep RT-PCR kit, followed by a second-round multiplex PCR, size selection and purification. Libraries were sequenced on an Illumina HiSeq2000 using paired-end 100 bp reads. Per the authors' processing: SOAPnuke was used for read processing, and reads with adapters, uncalled bases, a mean Phred below 15, or no exact constant-primer or identifier match were discarded. High-quality paired reads were merged with COPE v1.2.5. Unique nucleotide sequences were defined as clonotypes and aligned to IMGT TRB V, D and J references using MiTCR v1.1. Analysis was restricted to V-J combinations with a frequency above 0.0001, which covered 98% to 99.2% of repertoires. A TCR clonal expansion and chaos score per V-J combination was defined as the ratio of F50 clonal expansion to chaos observed in the TCRdist matrix. Welch's t-statistics and random forest were used to reduce features to 13 V-J combinations, which were fed into a naive Bayes classifier. The Morisita-Horn index was used to measure how similar the thyroid and blood repertoires were. TCRdb ran its own pipeline on the public reads, namely fastp trimming at Q25 and MiXCR clone calling, and kept in-frame beta chains. Every entry covers one CDR3 protein and lists the most common genes and DNA from its rows. The V and J calls, along with clone size, are taken from TCRdb and not from the paper's own processing. The sample table lists about 660,000 distinct CDR3 sequences, approximately 39% of them with a count of one. The ten largest clonotypes hold over 2.5% of the sample.

Comments on this clonotype: It has no known antigen specificity. Within one base of it there is no much larger clone, and no base qualities were kept.

V has 6 bases trimmed and J has 3 bases trimmed; junction bases matching no gene number 1. The germline V gene (reference sequence) gives CDR1 as SEHNR and CDR2 as FQNEAQ. Including cysteine and phenylalanine, the CDR3 has 13 amino acids. The kept DNA is CDR3 alone, 39 bases in frame from the first base. Sequenced: peripheral blood. The TCR originated in an adult man with Graves' ophthalmopathy. The rearranged chain carries TRBV7-9 and TRBJ1-1, and 10 bases in between align with TRBD1. CDR3 reads: CASRTGGYTEAFF. The nucleotide sequence is TGTGCCAGCAGGACAGGGGGCTACACTGAAGCTTTCTTT.